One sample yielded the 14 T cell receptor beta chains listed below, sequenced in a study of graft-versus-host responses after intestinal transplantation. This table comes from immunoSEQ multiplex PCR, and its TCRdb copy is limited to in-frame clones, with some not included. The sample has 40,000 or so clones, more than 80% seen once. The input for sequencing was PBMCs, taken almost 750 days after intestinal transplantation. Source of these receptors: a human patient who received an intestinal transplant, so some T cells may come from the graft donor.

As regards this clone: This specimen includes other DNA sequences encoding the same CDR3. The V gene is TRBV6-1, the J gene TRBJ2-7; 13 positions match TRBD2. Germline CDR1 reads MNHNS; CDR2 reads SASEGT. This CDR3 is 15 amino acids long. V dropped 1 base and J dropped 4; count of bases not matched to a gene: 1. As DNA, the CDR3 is TGTGCCAGCAGTGAAGGGACTAGCGGGAGTTACGAGCAGTACTTC. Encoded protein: CASSEGTSGSYEQYF.

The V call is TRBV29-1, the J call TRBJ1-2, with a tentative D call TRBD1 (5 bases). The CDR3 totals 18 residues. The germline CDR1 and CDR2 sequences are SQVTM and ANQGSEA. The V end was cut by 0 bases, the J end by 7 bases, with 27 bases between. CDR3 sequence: CSVEENRWAARRSSGYTF. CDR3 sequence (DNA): TGCAGCGTTGAAGAAAACAGGTGGGCAGCCCGTCGAAGTAGTGGCTACACCTTC.

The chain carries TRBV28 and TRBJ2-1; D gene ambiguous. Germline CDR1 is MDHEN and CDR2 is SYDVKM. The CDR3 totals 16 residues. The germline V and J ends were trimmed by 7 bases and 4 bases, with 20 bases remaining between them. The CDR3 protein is CASTEERIPIYNEQFF. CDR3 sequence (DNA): TGTGCCAGCACCGAAGAGCGCATCCCGATTTACAATGAGCAGTTCTTC.

The CDR3: CASSSPPGAGGSYEQYF. CDR3 coding DNA: TGTGCCAGCAGCTCCCCCCCTGGGGCGGGAGGAAGTTACGAGCAGTACTTC. The chain has TRBV13 and TRBJ2-7; 8 bases match TRBD2. This CDR3 region has 17 residues. J was trimmed by 4 bases and V by 4 bases; bases with no gene match: 15. Germline V gene lookup returns CDR1 PRHDT and CDR2 FYEKMQ (reference sequence).

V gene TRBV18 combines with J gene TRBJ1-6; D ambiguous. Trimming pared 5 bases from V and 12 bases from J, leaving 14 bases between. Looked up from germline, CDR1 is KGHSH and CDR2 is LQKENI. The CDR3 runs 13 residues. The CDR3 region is CASSGKDPGPLHF. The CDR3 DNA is TGTGCCAGCTCAGGTAAGGATCCCGGACCCCTCCACTTT.

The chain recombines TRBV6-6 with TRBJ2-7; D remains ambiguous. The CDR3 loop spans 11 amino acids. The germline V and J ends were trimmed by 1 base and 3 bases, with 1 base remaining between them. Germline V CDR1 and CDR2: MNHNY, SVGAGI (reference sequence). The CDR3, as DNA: TGTGCCAGCAGTTACTTCTACGAGCAGTACTTC. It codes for CASSYFYEQYF.

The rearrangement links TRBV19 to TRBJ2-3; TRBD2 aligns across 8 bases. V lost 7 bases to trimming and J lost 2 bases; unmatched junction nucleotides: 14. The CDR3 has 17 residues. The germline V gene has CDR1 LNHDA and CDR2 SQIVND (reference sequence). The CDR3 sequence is CASTPAGTREVTDTQYF. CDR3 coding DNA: TGTGCCAGTACCCCAGCCGGGACTAGGGAAGTCACAGATACGCAGTATTTT.

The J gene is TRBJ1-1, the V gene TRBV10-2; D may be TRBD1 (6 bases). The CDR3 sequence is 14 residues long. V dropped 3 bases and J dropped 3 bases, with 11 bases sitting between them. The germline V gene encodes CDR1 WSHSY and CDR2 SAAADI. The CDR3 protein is CASSEITGYTEAFF. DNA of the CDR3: TGCGCCAGCAGTGAAATCACAGGGTACACTGAAGCTTTCTTT.

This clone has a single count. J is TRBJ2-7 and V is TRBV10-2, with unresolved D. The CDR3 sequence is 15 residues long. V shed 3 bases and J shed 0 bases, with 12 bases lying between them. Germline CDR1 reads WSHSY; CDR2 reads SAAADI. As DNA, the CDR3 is TGCGCCAGCAGTGATTTAACGGTTAGCTCCTACGAGCAGTACTTC. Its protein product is CASSDLTVSSYEQYF.

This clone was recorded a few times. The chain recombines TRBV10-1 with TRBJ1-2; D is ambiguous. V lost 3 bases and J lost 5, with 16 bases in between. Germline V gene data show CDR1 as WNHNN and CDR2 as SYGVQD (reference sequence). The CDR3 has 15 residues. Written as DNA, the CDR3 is TGCGCCAGCAGTGACCCTTACAGAGGGTCGTATGGCTACACCTTC. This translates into CASSDPYRGSYGYTF.

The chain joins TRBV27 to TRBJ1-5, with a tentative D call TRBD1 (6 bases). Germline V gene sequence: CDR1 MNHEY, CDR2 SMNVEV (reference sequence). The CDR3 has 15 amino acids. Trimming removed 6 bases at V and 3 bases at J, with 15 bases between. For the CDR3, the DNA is TGTGCCAGCAGCCCCGGCCAGGGGTACAATCAGCCCCAGCATTTT. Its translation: CASSPGQGYNQPQHF.

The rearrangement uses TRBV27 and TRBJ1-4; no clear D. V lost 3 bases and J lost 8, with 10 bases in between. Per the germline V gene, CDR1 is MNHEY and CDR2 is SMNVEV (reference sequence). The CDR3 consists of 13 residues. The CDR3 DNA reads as TGTGCCAGCAGTTTTGAGGCTCACGAAAAACTGTTTTTT. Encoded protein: CASSFEAHEKLFF.

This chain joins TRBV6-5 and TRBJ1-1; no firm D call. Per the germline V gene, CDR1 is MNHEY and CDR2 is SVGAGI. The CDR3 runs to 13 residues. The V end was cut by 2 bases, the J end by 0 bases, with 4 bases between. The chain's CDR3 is CASSYNMNTEAFF. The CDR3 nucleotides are TGTGCCAGCAGTTACAACATGAACACTGAAGCTTTCTTT.

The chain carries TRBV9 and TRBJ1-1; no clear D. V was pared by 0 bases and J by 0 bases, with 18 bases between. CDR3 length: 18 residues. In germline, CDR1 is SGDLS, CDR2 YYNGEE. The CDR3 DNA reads TGTGCCAGCAGCGTAGGGCTGGGGATCACTGAAATGAACACTGAAGCTTTCTTT. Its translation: CASSVGLGITEMNTEAFF.